This T cell receptor (beta chain) was sequenced for a study of blood T cell repertoires in COVID-19. The assay was immunoSEQ multiplex PCR, and TCRdb's table has in-frame clones only and misses some. The sample consists of about 270,000 clones, around four fifths of them appearing once. Trimming removed 8 bases at V and 1 base at J, with 12 bases between. This CDR3 comprises 14 residues. Looked up from germline, CDR1 is MDHEN and CDR2 is SYDVKM. The chain has TRBV28 and TRBJ1-5; no clear D gene. This sequence was found in a woman in her fifties or sixties who had recovered from COVID-19. The specimen sequenced was peripheral blood. CDR3 sequence reads: CASSPSVSNQPQHF. The CDR3, as DNA: TGTGCCAGCTCCCCCTCTGTGAGCAATCAGCCCCAGCATTTT.